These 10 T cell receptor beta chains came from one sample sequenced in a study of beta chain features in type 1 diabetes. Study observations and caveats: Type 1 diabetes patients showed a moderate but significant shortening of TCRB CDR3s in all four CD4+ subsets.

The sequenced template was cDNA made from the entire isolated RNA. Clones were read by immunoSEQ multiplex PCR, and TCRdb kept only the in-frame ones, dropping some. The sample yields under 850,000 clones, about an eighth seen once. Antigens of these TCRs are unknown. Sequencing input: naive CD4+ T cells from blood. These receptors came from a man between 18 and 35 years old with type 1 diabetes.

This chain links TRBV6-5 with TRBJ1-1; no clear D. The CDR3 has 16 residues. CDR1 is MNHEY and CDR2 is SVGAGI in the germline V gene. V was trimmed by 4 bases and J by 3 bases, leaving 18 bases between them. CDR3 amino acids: CASSSRASSRDTEAFF. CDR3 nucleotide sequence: TGTGCCAGCAGTTCTCGGGCCTCCTCGAGGGACACTGAAGCTTTCTTT.

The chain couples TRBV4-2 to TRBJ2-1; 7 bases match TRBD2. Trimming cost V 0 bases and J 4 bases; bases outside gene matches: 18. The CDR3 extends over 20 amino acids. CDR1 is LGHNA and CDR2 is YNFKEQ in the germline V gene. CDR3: CASSQESNEGVSAGYNEQFF. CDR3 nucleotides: TGTGCCAGCAGCCAAGAATCTAACGAGGGCGTCTCAGCGGGGTACAATGAGCAGTTCTTC.

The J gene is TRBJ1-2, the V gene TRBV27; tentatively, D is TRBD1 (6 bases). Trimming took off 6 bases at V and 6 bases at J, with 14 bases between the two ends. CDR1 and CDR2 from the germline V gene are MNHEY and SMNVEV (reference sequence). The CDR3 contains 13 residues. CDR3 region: CASREGGRNGYTF. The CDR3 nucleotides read TGTGCCAGCAGAGAGGGGGGGCGCAATGGCTACACCTTC.

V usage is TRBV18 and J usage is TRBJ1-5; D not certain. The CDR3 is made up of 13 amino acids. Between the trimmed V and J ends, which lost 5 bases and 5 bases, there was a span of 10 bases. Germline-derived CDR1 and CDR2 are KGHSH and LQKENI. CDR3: CASSESRDQPQHF. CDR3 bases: TGTGCCAGCTCAGAGAGTCGGGATCAGCCCCAGCATTTT.

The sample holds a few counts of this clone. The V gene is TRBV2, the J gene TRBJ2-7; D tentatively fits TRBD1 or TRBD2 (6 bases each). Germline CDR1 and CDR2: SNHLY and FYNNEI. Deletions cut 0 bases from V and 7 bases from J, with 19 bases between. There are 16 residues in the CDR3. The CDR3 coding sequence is TGTGCCAGCAGTGAAGCGCTTGGGGGGCTCGGTTGGGAGCAGTACTTC. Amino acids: CASSEALGGLGWEQYF.

CDR3 sequence (DNA): TGCGCCAGCAGCTTCAGCGACCTAAACAATGAGCAGTTCTTC. Its translation: CASSFSDLNNEQFF. The rearrangement joins TRBV5-1 to TRBJ2-1; no clear D gene. V gave up 2 bases and J gave up 5 bases, with 11 bases separating them. Germline-derived CDR1 and CDR2 are SGHRS and YFSETQ. The CDR3 covers 14 residues.

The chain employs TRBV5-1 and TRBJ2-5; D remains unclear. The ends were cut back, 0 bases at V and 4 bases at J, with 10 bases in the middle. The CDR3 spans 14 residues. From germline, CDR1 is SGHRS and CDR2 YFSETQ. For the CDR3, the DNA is TGCGCCAGCAGCTTGGAGCCTCCCACAGAGACCCAGTACTTC. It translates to CASSLEPPTETQYF.

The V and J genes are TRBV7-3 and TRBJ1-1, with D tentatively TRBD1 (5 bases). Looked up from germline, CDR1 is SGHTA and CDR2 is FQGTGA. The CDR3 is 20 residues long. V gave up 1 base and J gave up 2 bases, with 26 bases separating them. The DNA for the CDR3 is TGTGCCAGCAGCTTAAGCCCTGGTGCGGCGGGTGTACAGGCCAACACTGAAGCTTTCTTT. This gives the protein CASSLSPGAAGVQANTEAFF. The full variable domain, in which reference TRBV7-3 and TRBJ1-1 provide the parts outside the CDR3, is GAGVSQTPSNKVTEKGKYVELRCDPISGHTALYWYRQSLGQGPEFLIYFQGTGAADDSGLPNDRFFAVRPEGSVSTLKIQRTERGDSAVYLCASSLSPGAAGVQANTEAFFGQGTRLTVV.

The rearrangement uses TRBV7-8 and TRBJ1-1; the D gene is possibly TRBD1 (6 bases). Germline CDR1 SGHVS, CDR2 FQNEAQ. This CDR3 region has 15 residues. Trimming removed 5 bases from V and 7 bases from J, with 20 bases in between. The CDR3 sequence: CASSLYRVGFSEAFF. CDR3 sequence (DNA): TGTGCCAGCAGCCTATACAGGGTGGGGTTCAGTGAAGCTTTCTTT.

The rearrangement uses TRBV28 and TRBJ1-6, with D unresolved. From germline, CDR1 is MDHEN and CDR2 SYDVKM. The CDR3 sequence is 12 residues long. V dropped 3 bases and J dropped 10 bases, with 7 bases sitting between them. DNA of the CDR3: TGTGCCAGCAGTTTTAGGGAATCACCCCTCCACTTT. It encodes CASSFRESPLHF.